This T cell receptor beta chain was captured by sequencing in a study of molecular identifiers for immune sequencing clone quantification. Findings and caveats of the study: With a barcode shared among identical TCR molecules, highly expanded clone sizes could be underestimated. Clones above 20 RNA copies held over 99% of effector molecules, under 1% in naive cells.

One entry per CDR3 protein, called by TCRdb with MiXCR from the PCR reads. Here the sample spans some 100,000 distinct CDR3 sequences, around a third being singletons. CDR1 SGHAT and CDR2 FQNNGV come from the germline V gene. V was cut by 4 bases and J by 6 bases, with 16 bases left in between. This CDR3 has 15 residues. This clonotype was seen a single time. Its antigen is still unknown. This is likely a read error, given that the CDR3 carries no conserved phenylalanine or tryptophan at its end. Libraries used 20,000 to 1,000,000 sorted naive CD8 T cells and 10%, 30% or 50% RNA input. Naive CD8 T cell sorting was performed on the CD8+CD4-CCR7+CD45RA+ phenotype.

V gene TRBV11-2 combines with J gene TRBJ2-1; D remains ambiguous. Sequencing was carried out using naive CD8+ T cells from blood, with Jurkat cell RNA spiked in. This sample's subset: FACS-sorted CD8+CD4-CCR7+CD45RA+ naive T cells. This TCR came from a human donor in good health. Some libraries in this study had Jurkat cell RNA spiked in. DNA of the CDR3: TGTGCCAGCAGCTCCCGGGCCCTAGGCTTCAATGAGCAGTTCATC. It encodes CASSSRALGFNEQFI.